This entry features one T cell receptor beta chain sequence. This sample is part of a study of shared clonotypes between healthy human individuals. The run depth of the assay was deep. The table came from immunoSEQ multiplex PCR; TCRdb's copy has only in-frame clones and leaves some out. The repertoire holds fewer than 1.8 million clones, with approximately 98.5% as singletons. CD4+ cells yielded CD45RA+ naive and CD45RA-negative memory subsets. V gave up 5 bases and J gave up 0 bases, with 8 bases separating them. Germline CDR1 reads MNHEY; CDR2 reads SMNVEV (reference sequence). The CDR3 runs to 15 residues.

Material for sequencing was naive CD4+ T cells sorted from blood. Noted subset: CD45RA+ positively selected. The chain couples TRBV27 to TRBJ2-6; unclear D gene. The receptor's source is a man in his thirties or forties in good health. The CDR3 loop is CASSPTISGANVLTF. In nucleotides, the CDR3 is TGTGCCAGCAGTCCGACCATCTCTGGGGCCAACGTCCTGACTTTC.